This T cell receptor (beta chain) derives from a study of type 1 and type 2 diabetes patients. Across the whole study: Donors were type 1 diabetes, type 2 diabetes, or nondiabetic controls. Sequencing for the whole study yielded over 15 million paired-end reads. Study-wide results and caveats: With limited T2D and control samples, some T1D-only expanded clones may not be T1D-specific.

Genomic DNA was the PCR template. The TCR beta CDR3 region was amplified using 30 forward and 13 reverse primers. TCRdb analysed the multiplex PCR reads with MiXCR anew, one entry per CDR3 protein. This sample has 270,000 or so distinct CDR3 sequences, with 45% to 60% found just once. A word on this clonotype: Its antigen is unidentified.

Germline V gene data show CDR1 as PRHDT and CDR2 as FYEKMQ (reference sequence). V lost 4 bases and J lost 2, with 12 bases in between. The CDR3 sequence is 14 residues long. Around 10 milliliters of peripheral blood were drawn from each donor. The sample comprised peripheral blood mononuclear cells (PBMCs). The receptor comes from a man between 18 and 29 years old with type 2 diabetes. This chain connects TRBV13 to TRBJ2-7; TRBD1 might be the D (6 bases). The CDR3 sequence: CASSSGVSTYEQYF. CDR3 coding DNA: TGTGCCAGCAGCTCAGGGGTGAGTACCTACGAGCAGTACTTC.